Listed below are T cell receptor beta chains from one sample, sequenced in a study of response to subunit inactivated influenza vaccine. TCRdb analysed the RT-PCR reads with MiXCR anew, one entry per CDR3 protein. The sample carries some 550,000 distinct CDR3 sequences, around a quarter recorded once. This sample also appeared in a second study, on T cells expressing NK-cell markers.

The source was CD4+ T cells sorted from PBMCs, collected approximately 12 days after vaccination. These receptors were taken from a man aged 50 to 59 who received an inactivated influenza vaccine. Both conserved end residues are part of each CDR3. A D gene is named only where the DNA matches it firmly. Rows may omit the clone size; those that give it use once, few, many or a size class.

V	size	D	J	CDR3	DNA
TRBV29-1	few	NA	TRBJ1-2	CSVGDGAHGYTF	TGCAGCGTTGGTGACGGGGCGCATGGCTACACCTTC
TRBV6-2/TRBV6-3	many	NA	TRBJ2-2	CASSNPDRPGELFF	TGTGCCAGCAGCAACCCAGACAGGCCCGGGGAGCTGTTTTTT
TRBV6-1	few	NA	TRBJ1-5	CASTFSDQPQHF	TGTGCCAGCACGTTCAGCGATCAGCCCCAGCATTTT
TRBV11-3	NA	NA	TRBJ2-1	CASSLGLAGYPNEQFF	TGTGCCAGCAGCTTAGGGTTGGCGGGGTACCCCAATGAGCAGTTCTTC
TRBV12-3/TRBV12-4	NA	TRBD1	TRBJ1-5	CASKRGLSNQPQHF	TGTGCCAGCAAAAGGGGGCTAAGCAATCAGCCCCAGCATTTT
TRBV4-2	NA	TRBD1	TRBJ1-2	CASSQDPGQENSIYGYTF	TGTGCCAGCAGCCAAGATCCGGGACAGGAAAATTCCATCTATGGCTACACCTTC
TRBV5-6	NA	NA	TRBJ2-3	CASSLGYGVRGYSRDTQYF	TGTGCCAGCAGCTTGGGTTATGGGGTTAGGGGTTATTCCAGGGATACGCAGTATTTT
TRBV12-3/TRBV12-4	many	NA	TRBJ2-7	CASSLTGTYEQYF	TGCGCCAGCAGCTTAACTGGGACCTACGAGCAGTACTTC
TRBV5-6	NA	TRBD1	TRBJ2-7	CASSLAGTGNREQYF	TGTGCCAGCAGCTTAGCCGGGACAGGGAACCGCGAGCAGTACTTC
TRBV24-1	NA	NA	TRBJ2-3	CASNSGPTDTQYF	TGTGCCTCCAATAGCGGTCCCACAGATACGCAGTATTTT
TRBV6-2/TRBV6-3	many	NA	TRBJ2-5	CASSYSGPQETQYF	TGTGCCAGCAGTTATTCGGGACCTCAAGAGACCCAGTACTTC
TRBV28	few	NA	TRBJ1-4	CASSRGRVGLSEKLFF	TGTGCCAGCAGCCGGGGAAGGGTGGGATTGAGTGAAAAACTGTTTTTT
TRBV29-1	few	NA	TRBJ1-1	CSVVLSEAFF	TGCAGCGTTGTTCTATCTGAAGCTTTCTTT
TRBV7-2	NA	NA	TRBJ1-3	CASSGVGNTIYF	TGTGCCAGCAGCGGAGTGGGAAACACCATATATTTT
TRBV10-2	NA	TRBD1	TRBJ1-5	CASSGLGTGNQPQHF	TGCGCCAGCAGTGGCCTCGGGACAGGGAATCAGCCCCAGCATTTT
TRBV4-1	NA	NA	TRBJ1-5	CASSPGPQLGRDQPQHF	TGCGCCAGCAGCCCTGGCCCCCAATTGGGCCGAGATCAGCCCCAGCATTTT
TRBV20-1	NA	NA	TRBJ1-4	CSASVGGADEKLFF	TGCAGTGCTAGTGTCGGGGGCGCGGATGAAAAACTGTTTTTT
TRBV11-2	NA	TRBD2	TRBJ2-2	CASSRNPPSGGRGLRTGELFF	TGTGCCAGCAGCCGTAATCCCCCTAGCGGGGGGCGTGGTTTAAGAACCGGGGAGCTGTTTTTT
TRBV5-1	NA	TRBD1	TRBJ1-2	CASSWTGSGYTF	TGCGCCAGCAGCTGGACAGGATCTGGCTACACCTTC
TRBV12-3/TRBV12-4	NA	NA	TRBJ2-2	CASSLMSRGGTGELFF	TGTGCCAGCAGTTTAATGTCCAGGGGGGGGACCGGGGAGCTGTTTTTT
TRBV7-2	NA	TRBD1	TRBJ2-6	CASRPGGTSGANVLTF	TGTGCCAGCAGACCAGGGGGAACCTCTGGGGCCAACGTCCTGACTTTC
TRBV28	few	NA	TRBJ2-5	CASSLRVKKYQETQYF	TGTGCCAGCAGTTTAAGGGTCAAGAAGTACCAAGAGACCCAGTACTTC
TRBV20-1	NA	NA	TRBJ2-5	CSARDDLGLFETQYF	TGCAGTGCTAGAGATGACCTGGGACTCTTCGAGACCCAGTACTTC
TRBV5-1	few	NA	TRBJ1-4	CASSTGRGEEKLFF	TGCGCCAGCAGCACCGGACGGGGAGAGGAAAAACTGTTTTTT
TRBV4-2	NA	TRBD1	TRBJ1-2	CASSRADREGGGYTF	TGTGCCAGCAGCCGAGCCGACAGGGAAGGGGGTGGCTACACCTTC
TRBV7-2	NA	NA	TRBJ1-6	CASSPGTPYNSPLHF	TGTGCCAGCAGCCCCGGGACCCCCTATAATTCACCCCTCCACTTT
TRBV3-1	few	NA	TRBJ2-7	CASSQDWGSYEQYF	TGTGCCAGCAGCCAAGATTGGGGGTCCTACGAGCAGTACTTC
TRBV4-3	NA	NA	TRBJ2-7	CASSQDFPGGVYEQYF	TGCGCCAGCAGCCAAGATTTTCCCGGAGGAGTCTACGAGCAGTACTTC
TRBV20-1	few	TRBD2	TRBJ2-7	CSARTSGATWSEQYF	TGCAGTGCCCGGACTAGCGGGGCCACGTGGAGCGAGCAGTACTTC
TRBV20-1	NA	TRBD2	TRBJ2-1	CSARGIGLDYNEQFF	TGCAGTGCTAGAGGTATCGGACTAGACTACAATGAGCAGTTCTTC
TRBV12-3/TRBV12-4	few	TRBD2	TRBJ2-7	CASSENRRGLAVKDSYEQYF	TGTGCCAGCAGCGAAAACCGCCGTGGGCTAGCGGTGAAGGACTCCTACGAGCAGTACTTC
TRBV7-2	NA	NA	TRBJ1-4	CASSSYPAEGKLFF	TGTGCCAGCAGCTCCTACCCCGCTGAGGGAAAACTGTTTTTT
TRBV11-1	NA	NA	TRBJ2-5	CASSLRIGDRRRGETQYF	TGTGCCAGCAGCTTACGAATTGGAGACAGGAGGAGAGGGGAGACCCAGTACTTC
TRBV27	many	NA	TRBJ2-7	CASTQSLSGSYEQYF	TGTGCCAGCACCCAGTCCCTCTCTGGTTCCTACGAGCAGTACTTC
TRBV7-9	few	NA	TRBJ1-3	CASSPDRVGNTIYF	TGTGCCAGCAGCCCGGACAGAGTCGGAAACACCATATATTTT
TRBV4-2	NA	TRBD2	TRBJ2-4	CASSPRLAGTLAKNIQYF	TGTGCCAGCAGCCCCAGACTAGCGGGGACGCTAGCCAAAAACATTCAGTACTTC
TRBV5-1	NA	NA	TRBJ1-6	CASSPWQGWNSPLHF	TGCGCCAGCAGCCCGTGGCAGGGGTGGAATTCACCCCTCCACTTT
TRBV23-1	NA	NA	TRBJ2-7	CASSYRSVSHEQYF	TGCGCCAGCAGTTACAGGTCCGTGAGTCACGAGCAGTACTTC